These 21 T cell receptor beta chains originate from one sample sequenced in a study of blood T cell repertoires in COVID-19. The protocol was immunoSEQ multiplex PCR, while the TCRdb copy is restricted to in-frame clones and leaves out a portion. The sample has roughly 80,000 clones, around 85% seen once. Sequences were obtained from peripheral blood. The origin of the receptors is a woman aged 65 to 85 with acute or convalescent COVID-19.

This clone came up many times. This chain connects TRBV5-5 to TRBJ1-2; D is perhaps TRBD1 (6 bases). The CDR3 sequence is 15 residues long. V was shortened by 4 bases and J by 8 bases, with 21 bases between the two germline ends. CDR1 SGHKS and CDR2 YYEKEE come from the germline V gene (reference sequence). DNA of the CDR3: TGTGCCAGCAGCCCCTATACTTCAGGGGCCGGGGGCTACACCTTC. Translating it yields CASSPYTSGAGGYTF.

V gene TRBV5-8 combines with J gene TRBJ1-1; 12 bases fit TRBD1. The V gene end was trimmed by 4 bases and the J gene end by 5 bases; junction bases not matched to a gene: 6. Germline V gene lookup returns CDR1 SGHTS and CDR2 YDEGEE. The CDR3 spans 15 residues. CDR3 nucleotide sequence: TGTGCCAGCAGCCCCGGGACAGGGGGCAGAACTGAAGCTTTCTTT. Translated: CASSPGTGGRTEAFF.

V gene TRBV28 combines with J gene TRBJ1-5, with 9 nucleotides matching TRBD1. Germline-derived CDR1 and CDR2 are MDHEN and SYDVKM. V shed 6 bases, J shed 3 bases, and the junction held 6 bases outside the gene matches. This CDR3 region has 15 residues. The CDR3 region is CASSQDRGPNQPQHF. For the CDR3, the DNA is TGTGCCAGCAGCCAGGACAGGGGTCCCAATCAGCCCCAGCATTTT.

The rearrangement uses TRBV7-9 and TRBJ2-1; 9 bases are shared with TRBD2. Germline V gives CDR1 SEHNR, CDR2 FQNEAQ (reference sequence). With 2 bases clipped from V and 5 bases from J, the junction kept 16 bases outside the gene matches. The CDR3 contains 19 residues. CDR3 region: CASSLPLFIAGELDNEQFF. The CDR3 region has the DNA TGTGCCAGCAGCTTACCCTTGTTTATAGCGGGAGAGTTGGACAATGAGCAGTTCTTC. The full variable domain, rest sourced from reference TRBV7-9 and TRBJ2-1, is DTGVSQNPRHKITKRGQNVTFRCDPISEHNRLYWYRQTLGQGPEFLTYFQNEAQLEKSRLLSDRFSAERPKGSFSTLEIQRTEQGDSAMYLCASSLPLFIAGELDNEQFFGPGTRLTVL.

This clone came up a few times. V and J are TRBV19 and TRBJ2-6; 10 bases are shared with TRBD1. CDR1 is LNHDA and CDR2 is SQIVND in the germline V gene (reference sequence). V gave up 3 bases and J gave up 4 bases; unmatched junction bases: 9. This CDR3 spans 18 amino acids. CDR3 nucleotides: TGTGCCAGTAGTATGGGACAGGGGTCGTCTACCGGGGCCAACGTCCTGACTTTC. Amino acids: CASSMGQGSSTGANVLTF. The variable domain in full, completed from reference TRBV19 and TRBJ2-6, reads DGGITQSPKYLFRKEGQNVTLSCEQNLNHDAMYWYRQDPGQGLRLIYYSQIVNDFQKGDIAEGYSVSREKKESFPLTVTSAQKNPTAFYLCASSMGQGSSTGANVLTFGAGSRLTVL.

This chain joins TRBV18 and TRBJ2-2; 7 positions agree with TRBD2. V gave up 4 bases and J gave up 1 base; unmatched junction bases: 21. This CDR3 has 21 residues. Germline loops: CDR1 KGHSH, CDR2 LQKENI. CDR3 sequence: CASSLLPGLREAEKNTGELFF. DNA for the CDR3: TGTGCCAGCTCACTCCTCCCCGGTCTACGGGAGGCCGAGAAGAACACCGGGGAGCTGTTTTTT.

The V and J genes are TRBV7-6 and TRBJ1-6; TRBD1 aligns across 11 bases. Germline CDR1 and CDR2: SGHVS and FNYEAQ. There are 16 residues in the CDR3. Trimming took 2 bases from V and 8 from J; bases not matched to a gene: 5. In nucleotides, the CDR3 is TGTGCCAGCAGCTTAATGGGACAGGGGGATTATTCACCCCTCCACTTT. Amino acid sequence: CASSLMGQGDYSPLHF.

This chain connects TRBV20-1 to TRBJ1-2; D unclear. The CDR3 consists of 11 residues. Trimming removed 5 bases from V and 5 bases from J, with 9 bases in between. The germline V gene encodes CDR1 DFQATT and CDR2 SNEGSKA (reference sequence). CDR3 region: CSAGQEYGYTF. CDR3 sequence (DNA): TGCAGTGCTGGCCAGGAATATGGCTACACCTTC.

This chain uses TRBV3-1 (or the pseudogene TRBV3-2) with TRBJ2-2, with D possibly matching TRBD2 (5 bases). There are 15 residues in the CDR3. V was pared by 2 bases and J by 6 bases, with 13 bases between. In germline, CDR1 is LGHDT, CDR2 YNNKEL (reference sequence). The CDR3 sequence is CASSQKGSGSGELFF. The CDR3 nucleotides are TGTGCCAGCAGCCAAAAGGGCAGCGGCTCCGGGGAGCTGTTTTTT.

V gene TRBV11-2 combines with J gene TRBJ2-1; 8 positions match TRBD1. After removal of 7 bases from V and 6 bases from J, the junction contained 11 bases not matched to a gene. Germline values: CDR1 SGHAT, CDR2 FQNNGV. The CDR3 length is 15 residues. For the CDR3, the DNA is TGTGCCAGCACCGAGGACAGGGTGGTGAGCAATGAGCAGTTCTTC. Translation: CASTEDRVVSNEQFF.

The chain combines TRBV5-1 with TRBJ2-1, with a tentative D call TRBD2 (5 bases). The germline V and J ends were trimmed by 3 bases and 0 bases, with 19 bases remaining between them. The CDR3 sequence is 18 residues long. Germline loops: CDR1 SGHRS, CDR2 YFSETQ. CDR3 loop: CASSWERPGISSYNEQFF. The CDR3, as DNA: TGCGCCAGCAGCTGGGAACGCCCCGGGATTAGCTCCTACAATGAGCAGTTCTTC.

The CDR3 region has the DNA TGTGCCAGCAGTCCGAGACAGGGTTTAGAGGCAGAAGCTTTCTTT. Residues: CASSPRQGLEAEAFF. The chain has TRBV28 and TRBJ1-1; TRBD1 agrees at 7 bases. The CDR3 is made up of 15 amino acids. The J segment lost 8 bases and the V segment lost 5 bases, leaving 14 bases of the junction unmatched. Germline CDR1 MDHEN, CDR2 SYDVKM.

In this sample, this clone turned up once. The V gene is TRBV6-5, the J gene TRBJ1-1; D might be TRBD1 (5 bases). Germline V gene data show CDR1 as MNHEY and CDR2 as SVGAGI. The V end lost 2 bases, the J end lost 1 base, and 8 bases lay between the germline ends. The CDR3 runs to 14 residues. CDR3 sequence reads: CASSYNGGNTEAFF. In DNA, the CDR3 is TGTGCCAGCAGTTACAACGGGGGGAACACTGAAGCTTTCTTT.

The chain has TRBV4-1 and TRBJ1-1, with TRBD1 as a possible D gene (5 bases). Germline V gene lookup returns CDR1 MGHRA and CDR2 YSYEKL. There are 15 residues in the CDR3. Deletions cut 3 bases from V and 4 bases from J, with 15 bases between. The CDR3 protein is CASSHPGRGGTEAFF. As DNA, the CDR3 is TGCGCCAGCAGCCATCCAGGTAGGGGCGGCACTGAAGCTTTCTTT.

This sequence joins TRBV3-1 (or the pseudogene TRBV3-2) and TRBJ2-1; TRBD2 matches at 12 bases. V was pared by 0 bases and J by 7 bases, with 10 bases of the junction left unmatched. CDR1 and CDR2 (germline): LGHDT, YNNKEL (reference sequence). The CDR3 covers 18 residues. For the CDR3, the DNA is TGTGCCAGCAGCCAAGATAAAGGGGCTAGCGGGGGGGTAAATGAGCAGTTCTTC. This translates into CASSQDKGASGGVNEQFF.

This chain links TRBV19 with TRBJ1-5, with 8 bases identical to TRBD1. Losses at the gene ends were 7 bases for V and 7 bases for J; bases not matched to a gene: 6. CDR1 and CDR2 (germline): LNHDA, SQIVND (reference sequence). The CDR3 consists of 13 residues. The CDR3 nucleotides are TGTGCCAGTAATGGACAGGGTGGCCAGCCCCAGCATTTT. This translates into CASNGQGGQPQHF.

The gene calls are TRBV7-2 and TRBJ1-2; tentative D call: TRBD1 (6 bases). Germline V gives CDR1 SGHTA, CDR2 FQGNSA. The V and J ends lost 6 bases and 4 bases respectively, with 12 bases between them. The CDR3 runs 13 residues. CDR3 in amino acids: CASSSTGPYGYTF. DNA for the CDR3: TGTGCCAGCAGTTCGACAGGCCCCTATGGCTACACCTTC.

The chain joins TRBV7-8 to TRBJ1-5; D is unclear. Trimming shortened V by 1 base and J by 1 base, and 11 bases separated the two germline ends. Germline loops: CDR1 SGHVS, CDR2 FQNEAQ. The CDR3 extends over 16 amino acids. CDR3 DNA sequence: TGTGCCAGCAGCTTAGAATGGAGATCCAGCAATCAGCCCCAGCATTTT. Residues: CASSLEWRSSNQPQHF.

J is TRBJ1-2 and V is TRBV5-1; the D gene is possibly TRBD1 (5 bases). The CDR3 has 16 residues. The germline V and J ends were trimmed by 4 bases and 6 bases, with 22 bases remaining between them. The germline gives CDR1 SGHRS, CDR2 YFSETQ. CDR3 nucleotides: TGCGCCAGCAGCCCCCAGGGTCGTGGGGCTTTGAATGGCTACACCTTC. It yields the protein CASSPQGRGALNGYTF.

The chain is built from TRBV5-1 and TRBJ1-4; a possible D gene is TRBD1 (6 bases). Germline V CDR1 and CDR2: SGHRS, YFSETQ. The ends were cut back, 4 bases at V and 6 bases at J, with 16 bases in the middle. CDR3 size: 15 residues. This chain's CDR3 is CASSLQGESDEKLFF. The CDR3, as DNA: TGCGCCAGCAGCCTACAGGGTGAATCGGATGAAAAACTGTTTTTT.

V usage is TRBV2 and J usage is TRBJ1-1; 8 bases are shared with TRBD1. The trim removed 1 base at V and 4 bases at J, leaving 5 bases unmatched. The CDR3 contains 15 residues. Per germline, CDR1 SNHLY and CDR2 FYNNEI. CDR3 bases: TGTGCCAGCAGTGAAGGGACAGGGAGAAGCACTGAAGCTTTCTTT. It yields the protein CASSEGTGRSTEAFF.